This T cell receptor (beta chain) was documented in a study of cytomegalovirus exposure and HLA in healthy donors (dated by TCRdb to the late 2010s). Concerning the study at large: According to an earlier analysis of around 600 of the donors, roughly 180 million T cells yielded 117 million unique TCR beta sequences and 250 to 350 Gb of sequence data. An earlier analysis of approximately 580 of the donors used high-throughput TCR beta sequencing to judge whether each TCR beta V gene segment behaved as functional or pseudogenic. To study patterns of TCR occurrence, a later analysis re-analyzed previously published TCR beta repertoires from 666 donors and added high-resolution HLA genotyping. Several DR-DQ haplotypes were handled as single units for association and clustering, since linkage in the cohort was strong. An early release covering roughly 600 HLA-typed donors comprised about 300 gigabases of sequencing data and around 80 million unique TCR sequences. Alongside the repertoire data, information on donor age, sex, ethnicity and CMV serostatus was compiled. Across around 400 genotyped donors of the cohort, an average of about 250,000 unique TCR beta nucleotide sequences per donor were sequenced, and 15% to 20% of those sequences were non-productive. Rather than drawing on any new phenotypic data, the later analysis identified candidate immune exposures from TCR beta sequences and the way those sequences occurred across donors. All discovery cohort repertoires had been generated on a single sequencing platform. A later genetic analysis took genome-wide SNP genotypes for about three fifths of the 666 donors and used that subset as a discovery cohort. Among the roughly 390 genotyped donors, 81% belonged to the genetic ancestry cluster associated with self-reported Caucasian donors. A separate validation cohort of 90 to 150 different subjects was used in addition to the approximately 610-subject first cohort. The study profiled the T cell repertoires of hundreds of subjects by immunosequencing and related them to cytomegalovirus serostatus. HLA typing included class I and class II loci at four-digit resolution. High-throughput TCR immunosequencing, statistical association of individual TCRs with disease status, and machine learning were combined to predict cytomegalovirus infection status. Typing coverage differed by locus: A, B, C, DRB1 and DQB1 were typed in about 620-630 donors, DQA1 in 500 to 550, DPA1 in 600 to 610, and DPB1 in about 450. The study aimed to test whether cataloging public T cell receptors could reveal signatures of past pathogen exposure. Overall study outcomes, separate from this receptor: According to a later genetic analysis, donors in an Asian-associated ancestry cluster had fewer N-insertions in productive TCRs than the approximately 650-donor mean. The sequencing pipeline was judged likely to have produced a cluster of highly shared sequence variants as a technical artifact. A total of 164 TCR beta chains were listed by the study as associated with cytomegalovirus. Correlated functional status among segregating V segments might be attributable to linkage disequilibrium, but an unknown experimental factor could not be ruled out. In both the original and validation cohorts, the classifier was reported to diagnose cytomegalovirus status with high specificity and sensitivity. The authors suggested that the approach could potentially be generalized to other disease states and immunological phenotypes. According to a later analysis, most CMV-associated TCR beta chains appeared to be HLA-restricted, and the HLA associations seemed to be driven largely by CMV exposure. A further reported finding was that TCR beta sequences accurately predicted the HLA-A and HLA-B alleles for most subjects in the first cohort. In a later analysis, several top co-occurrence clusters were reported to appear linked to parvovirus B19, influenza, CMV and Epstein-Barr virus. Compared with equally common non-associated chains, HLA-associated TCR beta chains in a later analysis were more clonally expanded and had lower generation probabilities. Strong co-occurrence of HLA alleles, especially DR and DQ, made assigning TCR associations to individual alleles difficult. Because counts were too low, about 15 rarely observed V segments, including chromosome 9 orphons, were left out of the earlier analysis of a few hundred of the donors. The only immune exposure information available for the cohort was CMV serostatus. Only TCR beta chains were sequenced in this cohort, and the absence of alpha or paired-chain data limited detectable features. V-gene and J-gene trimming of TCR beta chains was associated with a missense DCLRE1C variant in a later genetic analysis, and the association was replicated in an independent cohort. An earlier analysis of around 540 of the donors showed that most TCR beta V segments appeared in productive rearrangements either about 87% or about 30% of the time, which broadly matched IMGT annotations. Most TCR sequences were observed very rarely across donors, whereas some public TCRs were present in many individuals. Some IMGT-functional V segments, including TRBV6-2 and TRBV6-3, could not be told apart with the 87-base-pair reads, so those segments were excluded. A later analysis found that TCR association rates varied across HLA loci, with DRB1 alleles showing the most associated TCRs and HLA-C alleles the fewest. Because HLA typing was unavailable for some donors at each locus, only the typed subset was used in association tests. In vitro tests confirmed that three of the cytomegalovirus-associated TCR beta chains recognize cytomegalovirus antigens. In a later analysis, over 15,000 TCR beta sequences were associated with specific HLA alleles at a false discovery rate of 0.05. Presence/absence analyses assumed roughly uniform sequencing depth across donors, an assumption that may not hold.

The cohort was made up of roughly 670 healthy bone marrow donors. At the time of sampling, every cohort member was nominally healthy, though immune exposures that went unrecorded were likely present. The donor was CMV seronegative and belonged to the group of 320 or so seronegative cohort members. A peripheral blood sample was provided by each donor, and peripheral blood mononuclear cells were used for TCR beta sequencing. Genomic DNA extraction from the blood cell samples was performed with the Qiagen DNeasy Blood Extraction Kit. The library relied on the immunoSEQ multiplex PCR assay. A mixture of 60 forward primers for TCR Vbeta segments and 13 reverse primers for TCR Jbeta segments was used in the multiplex PCR. A multiplex PCR assay on genomic DNA amplified the CDR3 region of rearranged TCR beta genes. On the Illumina HiSeq System, the amplified TCR beta libraries were sequenced as 87-base-pair reads. On the study's bioinformatics: A later analysis tallied roughly 76 million unique TCR beta chains across the 666 repertoires, and about 12 million of those chains were shared by two or more donors. Raw reads were error-corrected and collapsed into unique sequences with a nearest-neighbor algorithm that merged closely related sequences to remove PCR and sequencing errors. V, D and J gene segments were assigned by aligning CDR3 sequences to IMGT reference sequences. For a sequence to be retained, at least a six-nucleotide match to both a V gene segment and a J gene segment was required. Rearrangements were classified as productive when the CDR3 lacked stop codons and remained in frame with V and J, and all other rearrangements were classified as non-productive. CDR3 was defined by IMGT convention, running from the second conserved V-encoded cysteine to the conserved J-encoded phenylalanine. In an earlier analysis of more than 550 of the donors, sequences lacking an unambiguous match to a single V gene segment were excluded. In an earlier analysis of some 590 of the donors, a V segment was called functional when productive rearrangements were above 56.7%, and segregating when the standard deviation between donors exceeded 5%. To diagnose cytomegalovirus status from the catalog of TCR beta chain sequences, a statistical classification framework was built. V and J gene assignment, in a later analysis, came from comparing TCR nucleotide sequences with IMGT/GENE-DB human TR gene sequences. Using the TCRdist pipeline, a later analysis assigned CDR3 sequences along with most-parsimonious VDJ recombination scenarios. A later analysis defined each TCR beta chain by its CDR3 amino acid sequence plus V-gene family, and excluded reads lacking a unique V-gene family. To address suspected cross-contamination and a sequencing artifact, a later analysis removed a few hundred highly shared, low-generation-probability nucleotide sequences. A later analysis calculated a clonal expansion index for each public chain from normalized within-repertoire ranks of inferred template counts. In a later analysis, generation probabilities were computed with a VDJ recombination model fitted to out-of-frame rearrangements, and the resulting probabilities were checked against IGoR. In a later analysis, hypergeometric tests were used to score TCR-TCR, TCR-HLA and TCR-CMV co-occurrence, with a repertoire-size bias correction applied to TCR pairs. In a later analysis, false discovery rates were estimated by permuting HLA or CMV assignments 20 times. In a later analysis, co-occurring TCRs were grouped using DBSCAN, and TCRdist sequence similarity was added for clustering within HLA-allele-positive subsets. Repertoires with fewer than 30,000 or more than 120,000 public chains were left out of co-occurrence clustering, as were about 5 repertoires with anomalous nucleotide sharing. Sourced from immuneACCESS, this table was stored by TCRdb with only in-frame sequences that have V and J called. A share of the clones is absent; for the studies checked, an unresolved V gene accounts for under half, and the remainder has no known explanation. V and J calls and clone size come straight from that table; D and trimming were deduced from the DNA. Present in this sample are about 57,000 clones, around 83% of which were seen just once. Together, the top ten hold 4.3% of the sample.

Counted from cysteine to phenylalanine, this CDR3 has 14 amino acids. Of the read, only the CDR3 DNA is kept; its 42 bases are in frame from base 1. After removal of 5 bases from V and 5 bases from J, the junction retains 7 bases not matched to a gene. The CDR1 and CDR2 encoded by the germline V gene are ENHRY and SYGVKD. As to this clone: Which antigen it targets is not known. Within one base of it there is no much larger clone, and no base qualities were kept.

This receptor chain uses TRBV10-3 and TRBJ2-5, and TRBD2 aligns with 8 junction nucleotides. The sample consisted of PBMCs. The origin of this receptor is a man aged 30 to 45 in good health and CMV-seronegative. The nucleotides read TGTGCCATCAGTCCCGGGGGGGCTTCTGAGACCCAGTACTTC. Translation gives CAISPGGASETQYF.